This paragraph reports one T cell receptor beta chain. Its antigen remains unknown. TCRdb's table, derived via immunoSEQ multiplex PCR, lists solely in-frame clones and lacks some. The sample shows 40,000 to 50,000 clones, roughly 77% of them seen only once. The record originates from a study of STAT3 mutations in large granular lymphocyte leukemia. The study, taken as a whole, reports: Every T-LGLL patient had at least one immunodominant TCRbeta clonotype.

Germline V gives CDR1 SGHNT, CDR2 YYREEE (reference sequence). Trimming pared 4 bases from V and 1 base from J, leaving 5 bases between. CDR3 size: 12 residues. The chain employs TRBV5-4 and TRBJ2-5; D gene ambiguous. The sample was PBMCs. This TCR came from a human donor with T large granular lymphocyte leukemia. Some clones in this sample may be carry-over from other donors' samples. The CDR3 loop is CASSRPQETQYF. CDR3 DNA: TGTGCCAGCAGCAGACCCCAAGAGACCCAGTACTTC. The complete variable domain, with remaining parts taken from reference TRBV5-4 and TRBJ2-5, reads ETGVTQSPTHLIKTRGQQVTLRCSSQSGHNTVSWYQQALGQGPQFIFQYYREEENGRGNFPPRFSGLQFPNYSSELNVNALELDDSALYLCASSRPQETQYFGPGTRLLVL.